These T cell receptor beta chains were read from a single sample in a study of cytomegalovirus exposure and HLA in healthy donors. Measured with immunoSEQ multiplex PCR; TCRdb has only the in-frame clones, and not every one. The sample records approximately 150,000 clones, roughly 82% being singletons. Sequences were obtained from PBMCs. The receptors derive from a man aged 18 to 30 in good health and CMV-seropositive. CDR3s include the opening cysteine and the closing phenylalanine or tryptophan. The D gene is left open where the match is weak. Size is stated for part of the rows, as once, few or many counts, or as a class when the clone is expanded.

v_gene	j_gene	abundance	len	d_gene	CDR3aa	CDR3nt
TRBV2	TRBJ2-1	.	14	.	CASSEKSRYNEQFF	TGTGCCAGCAGTGAAAAGTCCAGATACAATGAGCAGTTCTTC
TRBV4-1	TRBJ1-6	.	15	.	CASSQDRWEDSPLHF	TGCGCCAGCAGCCAAGATCGGTGGGAGGATTCACCCCTCCACTTT
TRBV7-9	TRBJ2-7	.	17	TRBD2	CASSTGTSGRAEDEQYF	TGTGCCAGCAGCACCGGGACTAGCGGGAGGGCCGAGGACGAGCAGTACTTC
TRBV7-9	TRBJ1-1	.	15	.	CASSEFDSQNTEAFF	TGTGCCAGCAGCGAATTTGACAGCCAGAACACTGAAGCTTTCTTT
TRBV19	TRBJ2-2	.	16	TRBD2	CASSNPWREGRFELFF	TGTGCCAGTAGCAACCCTTGGCGGGAGGGCCGTTTCGAGCTGTTTTTT
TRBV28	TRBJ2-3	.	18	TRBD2	CASSLSGLAGGNTDTQYF	TGTGCCAGCAGTTTATCCGGACTAGCGGGAGGTAACACAGATACGCAGTATTTT
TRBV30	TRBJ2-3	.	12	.	CAWSVGADTQYF	TGTGCCTGGAGTGTAGGGGCAGATACGCAGTATTTT
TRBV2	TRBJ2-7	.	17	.	CASNLRAGVRGTYEQYF	TGTGCCAGCAACCTGAGGGCGGGTGTCCGGGGGACCTACGAGCAGTACTTC
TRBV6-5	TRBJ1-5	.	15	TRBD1	CASSTRGLGNQPQHF	TGTGCCAGCAGTACAAGGGGGCTAGGCAATCAGCCCCAGCATTTT
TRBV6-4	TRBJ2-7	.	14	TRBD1	CASKGRGQPYEQYF	TGTGCCAGCAAGGGAAGGGGGCAACCCTACGAGCAGTACTTC
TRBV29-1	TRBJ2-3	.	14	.	CSVEDRVLTDTQYF	TGCAGCGTTGAAGATCGGGTACTCACAGATACGCAGTATTTT
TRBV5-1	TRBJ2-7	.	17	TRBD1	CASSLGDSVGSATRQYF	TGCGCCAGCAGCTTGGGGGACAGCGTAGGATCAGCTACGAGGCAGTACTTC
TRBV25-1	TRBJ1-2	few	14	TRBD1	CATCSTGGADGYTF	TGTGCCACTTGTTCGACAGGGGGCGCGGATGGCTACACCTTC
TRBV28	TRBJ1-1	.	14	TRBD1	CASSYRGGGTEAFF	TGTGCCAGCAGTTACAGGGGGGGAGGCACTGAAGCTTTCTTT
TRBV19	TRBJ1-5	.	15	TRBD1	CASSRRTGNNQPQHF	TGTGCCAGTAGTAGGCGGACAGGGAACAATCAGCCCCAGCATTTT
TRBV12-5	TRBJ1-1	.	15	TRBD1	CASGLVQGGRTEAFF	TGTGCTAGTGGTTTGGTACAGGGGGGGCGGACTGAAGCTTTCTTT
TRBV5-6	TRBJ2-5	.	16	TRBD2	CASSLGVAGIQETQYF	TGTGCCAGCAGCTTGGGGGTAGCGGGCATCCAAGAGACCCAGTACTTC
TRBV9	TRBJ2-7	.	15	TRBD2	CASSPSGSLSYEQYF	TGTGCCAGCAGCCCTAGCGGGAGCTTATCCTACGAGCAGTACTTC
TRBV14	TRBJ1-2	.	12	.	CASSPGYYGYTF	TGTGCCAGCAGCCCGGGTTACTATGGCTACACCTTC
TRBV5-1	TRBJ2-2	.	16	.	CASSLRSGGVTGELFF	TGCGCCAGCAGCTTGCGGTCAGGAGGTGTCACCGGGGAGCTGTTTTTT
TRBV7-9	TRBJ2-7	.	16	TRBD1	CASSGRASGTGSEQYF	TGTGCCAGCAGCGGTAGGGCTTCCGGGACAGGGTCCGAGCAGTACTTC
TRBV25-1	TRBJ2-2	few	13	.	CASSDSFTGELFF	TGTGCCAGCAGTGACTCCTTCACCGGGGAGCTGTTTTTT
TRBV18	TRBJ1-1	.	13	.	CASSPTGNTEAFF	TGTGCCAGCTCACCAACAGGGAACACTGAAGCTTTCTTT
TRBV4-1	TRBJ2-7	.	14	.	CASSQGPLGRPQYF	TGCGCCAGCAGCCAAGGCCCCCTGGGCAGGCCACAGTACTTC
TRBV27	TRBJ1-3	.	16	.	CASKRTTGRPGNTIYF	TGTGCCAGCAAACGGACAACAGGGCGTCCTGGAAACACCATATATTTT
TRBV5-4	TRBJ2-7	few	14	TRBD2	CASSLAGTTYEQYF	TGTGCCAGCAGCCTGGCCGGGACTACCTACGAGCAGTACTTC